This T cell receptor beta chain stems from a study of cytomegalovirus exposure and HLA in healthy donors. Across the study: Early released data comprised around 79 million unique TCRs from HLA-typed donors. General study findings and limits: Highest at DRB1 and lowest at HLA-C, TCR association rates differed among HLA loci in a later analysis. In presence/absence analyses, roughly uniform sequencing depth across donors was assumed.

Researchers ran the PCR with 60 Vbeta and 13 Jbeta primers. Using immunoSEQ multiplex PCR, the repertoire was profiled, and TCRdb retains in-frame clones only, with some absent. The top ten hold around 24% of the sample, which has about 87,000 clones, about 68% seen once. Points on this clone: Antigen unknown.

Sequenced sample: PBMCs. This TCR was sampled from a young man in good health and CMV-seropositive.

The CDR3 bases are TGCGCCAGCAGCCACACCGCCGGGAACACTGAAGCTTTCTTT. Amino acid sequence: CASSHTAGNTEAFF. This chain joins TRBV4-1 and TRBJ1-1; D gene unclear. CDR1 and CDR2 (germline): MGHRA, YSYEKL. Trimming shortened V by 3 bases and J by 1 base, and 9 bases separated the two germline ends. This CDR3 comprises 14 residues.